A single sample is the source of the 32 T cell receptor beta chains below, sequenced in a study of T cell responses to AZD1222 COVID-19 vaccine. Data came from immunoSEQ multiplex PCR; TCRdb stores just in-frame clones and leaves some out. The table has approximately 70,000 clones, 80% seen once. The sequencing here drew on peripheral blood, taken 28 days after the second AZD1222 dose. Receptor source: an adult who received the AZD1222 COVID-19 vaccine.

The chain links TRBV28 to TRBJ1-5; 9 nucleotides align to TRBD1. V lost 3 bases, J lost 0 bases, and 9 bases stayed unmatched. CDR3 length equals 18 residues. The germline V gene encodes CDR1 MDHEN and CDR2 SYDVKM. The CDR3 DNA reads TGTGCCAGCAGTTTGCGGGACAGGGCCACTTATAGCAATCAGCCCCAGCATTTT. It encodes CASSLRDRATYSNQPQHF.

This chain joins TRBV7-3 and TRBJ2-3; 8 bases fit TRBD1. Per germline, CDR1 SGHTA and CDR2 FQGTGA. CDR3 size: 16 residues. Trimming cost V 5 bases and J 5 bases; bases outside gene matches: 12. The CDR3, as DNA: TGTGCCAGCAGCCCCGTCGGGCAGGGGGCAAGAGATACGCAGTATTTT. It codes for CASSPVGQGARDTQYF. Looking up the rest from reference TRBV7-3 and TRBJ2-3 gives the full variable domain: GAGVSQTPSNKVTEKGKYVELRCDPISGHTALYWYRQSLGQGPEFLIYFQGTGAADDSGLPNDRFFAVRPEGSVSTLKIQRTERGDSAVYLCASSPVGQGARDTQYFGPGTRLTVL.

The chain links TRBV4-3 to TRBJ2-6, with no clear D. The germline V and J ends were trimmed by 3 bases and 6 bases, with 12 bases remaining between them. The CDR3 is 15 residues long. Per the germline V gene, CDR1 is LGHNA and CDR2 is YSLEER. The CDR3 here is CASSQGWVEANVLTF. The CDR3 bases are TGCGCCAGCAGCCAGGGGTGGGTTGAGGCCAACGTCCTGACTTTC.

The V gene is TRBV19, the J gene TRBJ2-1; 7 bases match TRBD2. Germline V gene sequence: CDR1 LNHDA, CDR2 SQIVND (reference sequence). This CDR3 is 15 amino acids long. The ends lost 2 bases at V and 5 bases at J; junction bases unmatched: 6. In DNA, the CDR3 is TGTGCCAGTAGTATAAAAGCTAGCGGCAACAATGAGCAGTTCTTC. It specifies CASSIKASGNNEQFF.

The chain links TRBV2 to TRBJ1-2, with 7 bases aligning to TRBD1. Germline-derived CDR1 and CDR2 are SNHLY and FYNNEI. The length of the CDR3 is 13 residues. V gave up 6 bases and J gave up 2 bases; unmatched junction bases: 3. The CDR3 loop is CASRQQGNYGYTF. The CDR3 coding sequence is TGTGCCAGCAGGCAACAGGGGAACTATGGCTACACCTTC.

The V call is TRBV7-9, the J call TRBJ2-5; 7 bases fit TRBD1. The CDR3 spans 16 residues. CDR1 is SEHNR, CDR2 FQNEAQ, per germline (reference sequence). Trimming cost V 1 base and J 3 bases; bases outside gene matches: 8. The CDR3, as DNA: TGTGCCAGCAGCTTAGGGGGACAGCGTAGGGAAGAGACCCAGTACTTC. This encodes CASSLGGQRREETQYF.

The chain is built from TRBV30 and TRBJ1-4; D perhaps matches TRBD1 (6 bases). The CDR3 is 14 amino acids. Germline loops: CDR1 GTSNPN, CDR2 SVGIG (reference sequence). Trimming took 3 bases from V and 0 from J, leaving 8 bases between them. The CDR3 DNA reads as TGTGCCTGGAGACAGGGAACAACTAATGAAAAACTGTTTTTT. This gives the protein CAWRQGTTNEKLFF. The full variable domain, rest sourced from reference TRBV30 and TRBJ1-4, is SQTIHQWPATLVQPVGSPLSLECTVEGTSNPNLYWYRQAAGRGLQLLFYSVGIGQISSEVPQNLSASRPQDRQFILSSKKLLLSDSGFYLCAWRQGTTNEKLFFGSGTQLSVL.

The rearrangement links TRBV7-9 to TRBJ1-3; TRBD1 matches at 10 bases. V shed 6 bases, J shed 4 bases, and the junction held 12 bases outside the gene matches. Germline assignment: CDR1 SEHNR and CDR2 FQNEAQ (reference sequence). The CDR3 totals 17 residues. The CDR3 is CASRPKLRTGGGNTIYF. The CDR3 nucleotides are TGTGCCAGCAGACCGAAATTACGGACAGGGGGGGGAAACACCATATATTTT.

This clone has more than one count but fewer than ten. The chain couples TRBV3-1 (or the pseudogene TRBV3-2) to TRBJ2-7; perhaps TRBD2 as D (6 bases). This CDR3 is built from 16 residues. V gave up 0 bases and J gave up 9 bases, with 21 bases separating them. In germline, CDR1 is LGHDT, CDR2 YNNKEL (reference sequence). The CDR3 sequence: CASSQEARGSPRGQYF. The DNA of the CDR3 is TGTGCCAGCAGCCAAGAGGCCCGGGGGTCGCCTCGAGGGCAGTACTTC.

The V and J genes are TRBV27 and TRBJ2-1; TRBD1 matches at 7 bases. V was clipped by 6 bases and J by 4 bases; unmatched bases: 15. Per the germline V gene, CDR1 is MNHEY and CDR2 is SMNVEV (reference sequence). The CDR3 runs to 17 residues. CDR3 nucleotides: TGTGCCAGCAGCCGAGATCCGACAGGGACCCTTTACAATGAGCAGTTCTTC. Translation: CASSRDPTGTLYNEQFF.

V is TRBV5-6 and J is TRBJ2-3, with 11 bases fitting TRBD2. The length of the CDR3 is 17 residues. V lost 2 bases and J lost 5; bases outside the gene matches: 10. The germline V gene encodes CDR1 SGHDT and CDR2 YYEEEE. The CDR3 region is CASSFPLAGGPGDTQYF. CDR3 coding DNA: TGTGCCAGCAGCTTCCCCTTAGCGGGGGGGCCGGGAGATACGCAGTATTTT.

This clone occurred once. The chain joins TRBV3-1 (or the pseudogene TRBV3-2) to TRBJ2-1; D is ambiguous. From germline, CDR1 is LGHDT and CDR2 YNNKEL (reference sequence). With 0 bases removed from V and 10 bases from J, the gap between germline ends came to 7 bases. The CDR3 is 12 residues long. The CDR3 DNA follows: TGTGCCAGCAGCCAAGAACCGCTGGAGCAGTTCTTC. Protein: CASSQEPLEQFF.

The gene calls are TRBV15 and TRBJ1-2; TRBD1 agrees at 8 bases. The J segment lost 3 bases and the V segment lost 4 bases, leaving 4 bases of the junction unmatched. Germline values: CDR1 LNHNV, CDR2 YYDKDF (reference sequence). The CDR3 runs to 14 residues. CDR3 loop: CATSMGTGHYGYTF. CDR3 in DNA: TGTGCCACCAGCATGGGGACAGGCCACTATGGCTACACCTTC.

This CDR3 is CASRFGGTGGAEGNTIYF. CDR3 sequence (DNA): TGTGCAAGTCGCTTCGGGGGGACAGGGGGCGCGGAAGGAAACACCATATATTTT. This chain joins TRBV12-2 and TRBJ1-3; the table's D call TRBD1 went unverified against the DNA. TRBV12-2 is given as a pseudogene. This CDR3 spans 18 amino acids.

The chain is built from TRBV6-2 or TRBV6-3 and TRBJ2-2, with a weak D call TRBD2 (6 bases). The CDR3 length is 16 residues. The V and J ends lost 2 bases and 5 bases respectively, with 15 bases between them. The germline CDR1 and CDR2 sequences are MNHEY and SVGEGT. Written as DNA, the CDR3 is TGTGCCAGCAGTTACACGACCGGGACTCCGACCGGGGAGCTGTTTTTT. Protein sequence: CASSYTTGTPTGELFF.

This chain links TRBV28 with TRBJ2-1, with D possibly called TRBD1 or TRBD2 (6 bases each). The V and J ends lost 6 bases and 4 bases respectively, with 16 bases between them. Germline V gene data show CDR1 as MDHEN and CDR2 as SYDVKM. The CDR3 has 15 amino acids. The CDR3 nucleotides are TGTGCCAGCAGACCCTCGGGGGCTGCTTACAATGAGCAGTTCTTC. Translation: CASRPSGAAYNEQFF.

This clone was detected once. The chain employs TRBV24-1 and TRBJ1-2; TRBD1 might be the D (5 bases). CDR1 is KGHDR, CDR2 SFDVKD, per germline. CDR3 length: 15 amino acids. V lost 5 bases, J lost 8 bases, and 20 bases lay in between. The CDR3 loop is CATSAPAGTHTGYTF. CDR3 coding DNA: TGTGCCACCAGTGCCCCTGCGGGGACCCACACCGGCTACACCTTC.

This chain joins TRBV29-1 and TRBJ2-3; D is possibly TRBD1 or TRBD2 (5 bases each). The V end lost 6 bases, the J end lost 3 bases, and 19 bases lay between the germline ends. There are 15 residues in the CDR3. In germline, CDR1 is SQVTM, CDR2 ANQGSEA. As DNA, the CDR3 is TGCAGCGTCGGGATCAGGGAAATGGGGACAGATACGCAGTATTTT. This translates into CSVGIREMGTDTQYF.

CDR3 DNA sequence: TGTGCCAGCAGTTTAACGGGGGCCGCTGAAGCTTTCTTT. This gives the protein CASSLTGAAEAFF. This chain connects TRBV12-3 or TRBV12-4 to TRBJ1-1; a weak D match, TRBD1 (6 bases). The germline V and J ends were trimmed by 2 bases and 6 bases, with 10 bases remaining between them. The CDR3 totals 13 residues.

V and J are TRBV19 and TRBJ1-1, with D perhaps matching TRBD1 (5 bases). V was pared by 3 bases and J by 3 bases, with 11 bases between. Germline assignment: CDR1 LNHDA and CDR2 SQIVND (reference sequence). This CDR3 is built from 14 residues. CDR3 nucleotides: TGTGCCAGTAGTATTAGGCAAGGGGACACTGAAGCTTTCTTT. The encoded protein is CASSIRQGDTEAFF.

J is TRBJ2-7 and V is TRBV27; the D gene is possibly TRBD1 (5 bases). With 5 bases removed from V and 0 bases from J, the gap between germline ends came to 17 bases. Germline V gene lookup returns CDR1 MNHEY and CDR2 SMNVEV (reference sequence). The CDR3 spans 16 residues. The CDR3 sequence is CASSPHDSTSSYEQYF. CDR3 in DNA: TGTGCCAGCAGTCCCCACGACAGTACGTCCTCCTACGAGCAGTACTTC.

Comment on this clone: Its ends do not fully match the called genes, so a read error is possible. V and J are TRBV7-9 and TRBJ2-7; 12 nucleotides align to TRBD2. Germline V gene sequence: CDR1 SEHNR, CDR2 FQNEAQ (reference sequence). The CDR3 sequence is 15 residues long. The CDR3 nucleotides read TGTGCCAGCAGCCTAGCGGGAGGGCCTCCGGACGAGCAGTACTTC. Translation: CASSLAGGPPDEQYF.

J is TRBJ1-1 and V is TRBV7-8, with 7 bases lining up with TRBD1. J lost 4 bases, V lost 0 bases, and 14 bases had no gene match. The CDR3 has 18 residues. Per the germline V gene, CDR1 is SGHVS and CDR2 is FQNEAQ. The CDR3 bases are TGTGCCAGCAGCTTAGCTAAGGGGGCGACGGGTTGGACCACTGAAGCTTTCTTT. Translated, it gives CASSLAKGATGWTTEAFF.

CDR3 coding DNA: TGTGCCAGCAGCTTAGAGGTTATTATATCACCCCTCCACTTT. Encoded protein: CASSLEVIISPLHF. V and J are TRBV7-2 and TRBJ1-6, with D uncertain. This CDR3 spans 14 amino acids. Germline V lookup: CDR1 SGHTA, CDR2 FQGNSA. V was cut by 1 base and J by 10 bases, with 11 bases left in between.

The chain recombines TRBV6-1 with TRBJ1-2; weak D call: TRBD1 (6 bases). Per the germline V gene, CDR1 is MNHNS and CDR2 is SASEGT. This CDR3 is 14 amino acids long. V lost 3 bases to trimming and J lost 2 bases, with 10 bases between them. CDR3 DNA sequence: TGTGCCAGCAGTGACCCCGGACAGAACTATGGCTACACCTTC. This gives the protein CASSDPGQNYGYTF.

This clone was picked up one time. CDR3 DNA: TGTGCCACCAGTGATTTGAACAGTAAAGAGACCCAGTACTTC. It is translated as CATSDLNSKETQYF. The V gene is TRBV24-1, the J gene TRBJ2-5; D gene ambiguous. The CDR3 runs to 14 residues. Germline V CDR1 and CDR2: KGHDR, SFDVKD. Deletions cut 0 bases from V and 3 bases from J, with 7 bases between.

Written as DNA, the CDR3 is TGTGCCAGCAGTGATCAGGCAGGAGGAAATTCACCCCTCCACTTT. Its protein is CASSDQAGGNSPLHF. The chain recombines TRBV2 with TRBJ1-6; D is uncertain. Germline V gene data show CDR1 as SNHLY and CDR2 as FYNNEI. The CDR3 spans 15 residues. The ends were cut back, 3 bases at V and 7 bases at J, with 13 bases in the middle.

The chain recombines TRBV28 with TRBJ2-2; D possibly corresponds to TRBD1 (5 bases). The CDR3 has 16 residues. The V end lost 5 bases, the J end lost 2 bases, and 15 bases lay between the germline ends. In germline, CDR1 is MDHEN, CDR2 SYDVKM. The CDR3 protein is CASSPRRQGNTGELFF. CDR3 in DNA: TGTGCCAGCAGTCCCCGCCGCCAGGGTAACACCGGGGAGCTGTTTTTT. Complete variable domain (other parts from reference TRBV28 and TRBJ2-2): DVKVTQSSRYLVKRTGEKVFLECVQDMDHENMFWYRQDPGLGLRLIYFSYDVKMKEKGDIPEGYSVSREKKERFSLILESASTNQTSMYLCASSPRRQGNTGELFFGEGSRLTVL.

The chain is built from TRBV28 and TRBJ1-6, with TRBD1 matching over 8 bases. The V gene end was trimmed by 6 bases and the J gene end by 9 bases; junction bases not matched to a gene: 1. CDR3 size: 12 residues. Germline CDR1 reads MDHEN; CDR2 reads SYDVKM. The CDR3 protein is CASRTGGSPLHF. The CDR3 nucleotides are TGTGCCAGCAGAACAGGGGGTTCACCCCTCCACTTT.

CDR3 region: CASSQDPGQTSGNTIYF. CDR3 DNA: TGTGCCAGCAGCCAAGATCCCGGACAGACCTCTGGAAACACCATATATTTT. The genes are TRBV3-1 (or the pseudogene TRBV3-2) and TRBJ1-3; perhaps TRBD1 as D (6 bases). V was cut by 0 bases and J by 0 bases, with 12 bases left in between. This CDR3 is 17 amino acids long. Germline V lookup: CDR1 LGHDT, CDR2 YNNKEL (reference sequence).

The chain combines TRBV28 with TRBJ1-1; D is possibly TRBD1 (5 bases). Germline V gives CDR1 MDHEN, CDR2 SYDVKM. With 5 bases removed from V and 4 bases from J, the gap between germline ends came to 17 bases. This CDR3 contains 15 residues. This CDR3 is CASSTGGEGTTEAFF. The CDR3 DNA reads as TGTGCCAGCAGTACTGGGGGGGAGGGGACCACTGAAGCTTTCTTT.

J is TRBJ2-5 and V is TRBV20-1, with 10 bases that match TRBD2. The CDR3 is 15 amino acids. Germline CDR1 is DFQATT and CDR2 is SNEGSKA (reference sequence). The junction had 11 bases not matched to a gene; V was cut back by 3 bases and J by 7 bases. This chain's CDR3 is CSASSKSGGVGTQYF. The CDR3 DNA reads TGCAGTGCTAGTTCGAAAAGCGGGGGGGTAGGGACCCAGTACTTC.